The 20 T cell receptor beta chains in this list originate from one sample, sequenced in a study of T cells in Graves' hyperthyroidism and ophthalmopathy. RNA transcripts yielded amplified TCR beta CDR3 regions. HTBI primers were used for first-round RT-PCR of the TCR CDR3. TCRdb re-derived calls from the multiplex PCR reads in MiXCR, one entry per CDR3 protein. This table has about 570,000 distinct CDR3 sequences, roughly 50% appearing once. The source material was peripheral blood or thyroid tissue (not recorded which). All receptors derive from an adult woman with Graves' disease, either hyperthyroidism or ophthalmopathy (not recorded which).

This clonotype was counted ten times or more. The DNA of the CDR3 is TGTGCCACCAGCAGAACCGGGGGAGCCTATGGCTACACCTTC. Its protein product is CATSRTGGAYGYTF. V is TRBV15 and J is TRBJ1-2; a weak D match, TRBD1 (5 bases). The CDR3 is 14 amino acids. The V and J ends lost 2 bases and 4 bases respectively, with 11 bases between them. Germline assignment: CDR1 LNHNV and CDR2 YYDKDF (reference sequence).

This clonotype has at least ten counts. The chain has TRBV20-1 and TRBJ1-4, with a weak D call TRBD1 (5 bases). Germline V gene lookup returns CDR1 DFQATT and CDR2 SNEGSKA (reference sequence). The CDR3 runs 17 residues. V lost 4 bases, J lost 3 bases, and 21 bases lay in between. The CDR3 is CSATSGTGGSSNEKLFF. The CDR3, as DNA: TGCAGTGCTACTTCCGGGACCGGCGGCTCTTCTAATGAAAAACTGTTTTTT.

Turning to this clonotype: Just one base apart from a much larger clone, this may be a read error. Because the CDR3 is missing its conserved closing phenylalanine or tryptophan, this is likely a read error. The genes are TRBV9 and TRBJ2-7, with 12 bases lining up with TRBD2. CDR1 and CDR2 (germline): SGDLS, YYNGEE. This CDR3 is built from 16 residues. The CDR3 nucleotides read TGCGCCAGCAGCTTCCGGACTAGCGGGATCTCTTACGAGCAGTACCTC. Translating it yields CASSFRTSGISYEQYL.

With regard to this clonotype: Just one base apart from a much larger clone, this may be a read error. The V gene is TRBV7-9, the J gene TRBJ1-6; D gene uncertain. V was clipped by 4 bases and J by 10 bases, with 11 bases between them. The germline V gene has CDR1 SEHNR and CDR2 FQNEAQ (reference sequence). CDR3 length: 13 amino acids. The CDR3 sequence: CASSSPGRSPLHF. CDR3 nucleotide sequence: TGTGCCAGCAGCTCCCCGGGTCGCTCACCCCTCCACTTT. The full variable domain, rest sourced from reference TRBV7-9 and TRBJ1-6, is DTGVSQNPRHKITKRGQNVTFRCDPISEHNRLYWYRQTLGQGPEFLTYFQNEAQLEKSRLLSDRFSAERPKGSFSTLEIQRTEQGDSAMYLCASSSPGRSPLHFGNGTRLTVT.

This clonotype was picked up many times. J is TRBJ2-7 and V is TRBV4-2, with TRBD2 identical over 9 bases. The J segment lost 0 bases and the V segment lost 0 bases, leaving 6 bases of the junction unmatched. Germline V lookup: CDR1 LGHNA, CDR2 YNFKEQ. CDR3 length equals 17 residues. This CDR3 is CASSQDPSGTPSYEQYF. CDR3 DNA sequence: TGTGCCAGCAGCCAAGATCCTAGCGGGACCCCCTCCTACGAGCAGTACTTC.

The rearrangement joins TRBV28 to TRBJ1-1; D is ambiguous. This CDR3 contains 12 residues. CDR1 MDHEN and CDR2 SYDVKM come from the germline V gene. V was cut by 6 bases and J by 8 bases, with 13 bases left in between. The CDR3 region has the DNA TGTGCCAGCAGGGAAACAAGAACAGAAGCTTTCTTT. Residues: CASRETRTEAFF.

This sequence joins TRBV7-3 and TRBJ2-2, with D unclear. Between the trimmed V and J ends, which lost 0 bases and 5 bases, there was a span of 16 bases. This CDR3 comprises 17 residues. Germline lookup yields CDR1 SGHTA and CDR2 FQGTGA. DNA for the CDR3: TGTGCCAGCAGCTTAACCGGGCTACATCTTCCTACCGGGGAGCTGTTTTTT. This sequence encodes CASSLTGLHLPTGELFF. The complete variable domain, with remaining parts taken from reference TRBV7-3 and TRBJ2-2, reads GAGVSQTPSNKVTEKGKYVELRCDPISGHTALYWYRQSLGQGPEFLIYFQGTGAADDSGLPNDRFFAVRPEGSVSTLKIQRTERGDSAVYLCASSLTGLHLPTGELFFGEGSRLTVL.

The V call is TRBV20-1, the J call TRBJ1-1; 7 bases are a match to TRBD1. The V and J ends lost 6 bases and 1 base, in that order; junction bases with no gene match: 5. The CDR3 is 13 residues long. The germline V gene encodes CDR1 DFQATT and CDR2 SNEGSKA (reference sequence). The CDR3 nucleotides read TGCAGTGCACAAGGACAGGCGAACACTGAAGCTTTCTTT. Protein sequence: CSAQGQANTEAFF.

This clonotype was counted between two and nine times. The rearrangement uses TRBV18 and TRBJ2-7; TRBD2 matches 8 bases. Germline CDR1 reads KGHSH; CDR2 reads LQKENI. With V trimmed by 3 bases and J by 5 bases, 3 bases remained unmatched. The CDR3 spans 13 residues. CDR3 in DNA: TGTGCCAGCTCACCGTTACTAGCGGACGAGCAGTACTTC. It translates to CASSPLLADEQYF.

In this sample, this clonotype turned up many times. The chain combines TRBV6-1 with TRBJ2-7; 7 nucleotides line up with TRBD1. The J segment lost 6 bases and the V segment lost 5 bases, leaving 4 bases of the junction unmatched. The CDR3 is made up of 12 amino acids. The germline V gene encodes CDR1 MNHNS and CDR2 SASEGT. CDR3 DNA: TGTGCCAGCAGTACAGGGGATGGCGAGCAGTACTTC. It is translated as CASSTGDGEQYF.

There are many counts of this clonotype. This chain connects TRBV3-1 to TRBJ1-1; D ambiguous. Trimming left V 4 bases short and J 3 bases short, with 12 bases between. The germline gives CDR1 LGHDT, CDR2 YNNKEL (reference sequence). This CDR3 contains 14 residues. CDR3 DNA sequence: TGTGCCAGCAGCCCGTTGGTAGGCTACACTGAAGCTTTCTTT. This sequence encodes CASSPLVGYTEAFF.

This clonotype appeared many times. This chain links TRBV10-1 with TRBJ2-2; D remains ambiguous. The germline V gene has CDR1 WNHNN and CDR2 SYGVQD (reference sequence). The CDR3 extends over 13 amino acids. V was shortened by 8 bases and J by 6 bases, with 13 bases between the two germline ends. The CDR3 loop is CASPESGSGELFF. The CDR3 nucleotides read TGCGCCAGCCCAGAAAGTGGTTCCGGGGAGCTGTTTTTT.

The chain employs TRBV10-3 and TRBJ2-7; D not resolved. V was shortened by 5 bases and J by 7 bases, with 6 bases between the two germline ends. CDR1 and CDR2 from the germline V gene are ENHRY and SYGVKD. The length of the CDR3 is 10 residues. CDR3 nucleotides: TGTGCCATCAGTACCATAGAGCAGTACTTC. Its translation is CAISTIEQYF.

This clonotype was counted many times. The V and J genes are TRBV2 and TRBJ1-1, with D tentatively TRBD1 (6 bases). The germline gives CDR1 SNHLY, CDR2 FYNNEI. The CDR3 contains 15 residues. The V and J ends lost 10 bases and 0 bases respectively, with 18 bases between them. The CDR3 reads CAIDRPRNVNTEAFF. For the CDR3, the DNA is TGTGCCATAGACAGGCCCCGTAATGTGAACACTGAAGCTTTCTTT.

J is TRBJ1-2 and V is TRBV25-1, with TRBD1 matching over 8 bases. Germline V lookup: CDR1 MGHDK, CDR2 SYGVNS. The CDR3 is 14 amino acids. J gave up 3 bases and V 5 bases, and 5 bases lay outside the gene matches. The CDR3 sequence: CASSYQGQDYGYTF. The CDR3 nucleotides are TGTGCCAGCAGTTACCAGGGACAGGACTATGGCTACACCTTC.

Many counts were recorded for this clonotype. This chain links TRBV19 with TRBJ1-5, with 7 positions matching TRBD1. The germline V gene has CDR1 LNHDA and CDR2 SQIVND (reference sequence). The CDR3 is made up of 14 amino acids. The J segment lost 4 bases and the V segment lost 10 bases, leaving 10 bases of the junction unmatched. The CDR3 region has the DNA TGTGCCACTAAGGGAGGGGGCGCGAATCAGCCCCAGCATTTT. Amino acids: CATKGGGANQPQHF.

This clonotype was seen once. As the CDR3 is not closed by the conserved phenylalanine or tryptophan, this likely results from a read error. The V call is TRBV20-1, the J call TRBJ1-5; D gene unclear. Trimming shortened V by 6 bases and J by 4 bases, and 13 bases separated the two germline ends. Germline loops: CDR1 DFQATT, CDR2 SNEGSKA (reference sequence). The CDR3 consists of 13 residues. In nucleotides, the CDR3 is TGCAGTGCCAGCAGGACGGATAATCAGCCCCAGCATTGT. Translation gives CSASRTDNQPQHC.

The chain employs TRBV10-2 and TRBJ1-1; tentatively, D is TRBD1 (5 bases). CDR1 and CDR2 (germline): WSHSY, SAAADI. The CDR3 sequence is 13 residues long. V was pared by 3 bases and J by 10 bases, with 15 bases between. DNA of the CDR3: TGCGCCAGCAGTGAAGGGGCAGGGAGGACAGCTTTCTTT. This sequence encodes CASSEGAGRTAFF.

This clonotype occurred many times. V gene TRBV7-9 combines with J gene TRBJ2-7; D may be TRBD2 (6 bases). Germline loops: CDR1 SEHNR, CDR2 FQNEAQ (reference sequence). The CDR3 has 15 residues. V lost 5 bases and J 0 bases, leaving 14 bases between the germline ends. The CDR3 loop reads CASSAGDSSSYEQYF. CDR3 bases: TGTGCCAGCAGCGCTGGGGACTCAAGCTCCTACGAGCAGTACTTC.

This sequence joins TRBV6-1 and TRBJ1-1, with D possibly matching TRBD1 (5 bases). The germline CDR1 and CDR2 sequences are MNHNS and SASEGT. The CDR3 sequence is 13 residues long. Trimming removed 6 bases from V and 5 bases from J, with 13 bases in between. The CDR3 is CASSITEGTEAFF. The CDR3 DNA sequence: TGTGCCAGCAGCATCACCGAGGGGACTGAAGCTTTCTTT.